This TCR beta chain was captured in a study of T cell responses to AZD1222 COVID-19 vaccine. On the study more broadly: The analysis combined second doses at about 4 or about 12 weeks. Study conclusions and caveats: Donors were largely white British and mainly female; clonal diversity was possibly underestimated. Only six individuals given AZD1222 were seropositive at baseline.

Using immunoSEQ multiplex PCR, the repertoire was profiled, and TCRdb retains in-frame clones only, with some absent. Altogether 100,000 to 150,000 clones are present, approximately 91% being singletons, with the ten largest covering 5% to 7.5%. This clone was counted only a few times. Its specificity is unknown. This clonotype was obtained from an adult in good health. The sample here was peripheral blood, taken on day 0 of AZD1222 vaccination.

This CDR3 is CSVPSGRGGDPGRRPYF. In nucleotides, the CDR3 is TGCAGCGTCCCCTCTGGTAGGGGGGGCGACCCAGGGCGACGACCGTATTTT. This chain links TRBV29-1 with TRBJ2-3; D perhaps matches TRBD2 (7 bases). The ends were cut back, 6 bases at V and 14 bases at J, with 36 bases in the middle. The CDR3 loop spans 17 amino acids. Germline V gene data show CDR1 as SQVTM and CDR2 as ANQGSEA.